Presented here are 28 T cell receptor beta chains from one specimen sequenced in a study of vaccination effects on CD4 cells after COVID-19. Produced via immunoSEQ multiplex PCR; TCRdb's table is partial and in-frame only. This table has approximately 13,000 clones, about two thirds appearing once. Pools of viral peptides were used by the ViraFEST assay to expand antigen-specific CD4+ T cells ahead of sequencing. CD4+ T cell isolation took place after 10 days of culture. Participants got two doses of BNT162b2 or mRNA-1273 vaccine. The antigens of these receptors remain unknown. The source was CD4+ T cells from PBMCs cultured with SARS-CoV-2 spike peptides, collected after COVID-19 vaccination. These receptor sequences come from a human donor who received a COVID-19 vaccine.

V gene TRBV28 combines with J gene TRBJ2-1, with D uncertain. The CDR3 is 14 amino acids. Trimming removed 6 bases at V and 4 bases at J, with 13 bases between. Germline CDR1 reads MDHEN; CDR2 reads SYDVKM. CDR3 in amino acids: CASSATEPYNEQFF. The DNA for the CDR3 is TGTGCCAGCAGCGCAACAGAGCCTTACAATGAGCAGTTCTTC.

The chain links TRBV20-1 to TRBJ1-2; tentatively, D is TRBD1 (5 bases). V shed 3 bases and J shed 5 bases, with 13 bases lying between them. This CDR3 has 13 residues. Germline-derived CDR1 and CDR2 are DFQATT and SNEGSKA (reference sequence). DNA of the CDR3: TGCAGTGCTAGTAGCGGGACTGAGTATGGCTACACCTTC. Encoded protein: CSASSGTEYGYTF.

The table lists this clone with a count of one. The rearrangement links TRBV5-1 to TRBJ1-4; 10 bases map to TRBD1. Germline assignment: CDR1 SGHRS and CDR2 YFSETQ. The V segment lost 0 bases and the J segment 7 bases; nucleotides outside the gene matches: 3. The CDR3 loop spans 15 amino acids. CDR3 in amino acids: CASSLGDRGSEKLFF. DNA of the CDR3: TGCGCCAGCAGCTTGGGGGACAGGGGAAGTGAAAAACTGTTTTTT.

This clone has just one count. The V and J genes are TRBV5-1 and TRBJ2-3; 8 nucleotides line up with TRBD2. Germline values: CDR1 SGHRS, CDR2 YFSETQ. The CDR3 sequence is 16 residues long. V trimming: 0 bases; J trimming: 1 base; junction bases outside the gene matches: 4. CDR3 sequence: CASSLASAGGTDTQYF. For the CDR3, the DNA is TGCGCCAGCAGCTTGGCTTCAGCGGGGGGCACAGATACGCAGTATTTT.

This clone was detected once. The rearrangement links TRBV15 to TRBJ2-2, with 9 nucleotides matching TRBD1. Germline values: CDR1 LNHNV, CDR2 YYDKDF (reference sequence). CDR3 length: 16 residues. The V and J ends lost 1 base and 5 bases, in that order; junction bases with no gene match: 5. CDR3 nucleotides: TGTGCCACCAGCAGAGGGTGGACAGGGGAAACCGGGGAGCTGTTTTTT. It encodes CATSRGWTGETGELFF.

The gene calls are TRBV21-1 and TRBJ1-2. TRBV21-1 is deemed a pseudogene. This CDR3 spans 15 amino acids. The CDR3 nucleotides are TGTGCCAGCAGCAAAGTAGGGGGGACAAACTATGGCTACACCTTC. Its protein is CASSKVGGTNYGYTF.

This chain uses TRBV6-5 with TRBJ2-5; 7 bases are a match to TRBD1. Germline V gene lookup returns CDR1 MNHEY and CDR2 SVGAGI. CDR3 length: 15 residues. V lost 0 bases, J lost 1 base, and 2 bases stayed unmatched. The CDR3 here is CASSYSGTAQETQYF. CDR3 bases: TGTGCCAGCAGTTACTCAGGGACAGCCCAAGAGACCCAGTACTTC.

V is TRBV6-5 and J is TRBJ1-6; 7 positions agree with TRBD1. V lost 6 bases and J lost 10; bases outside the gene matches: 12. The CDR3 extends over 15 amino acids. From germline, CDR1 is MNHEY and CDR2 SVGAGI. CDR3 in amino acids: CASRIDNRGGSPLHF. DNA of the CDR3: TGTGCCAGCAGGATTGATAACAGGGGTGGCTCACCCCTCCACTTT.

The DNA of the CDR3 is TGCGCCAGCAGCTTGGGCCAGGGAGGATACAATGAGCAGTTCTTC. Protein product: CASSLGQGGYNEQFF. J is TRBJ2-1 and V is TRBV5-1; possible D gene TRBD2, 6 bases. V lost 0 bases, J lost 4 bases, and 11 bases lay in between. Germline CDR1 SGHRS, CDR2 YFSETQ. The CDR3 length is 15 residues.

The chain is built from TRBV30 and TRBJ1-4; D unresolved. The CDR3 runs 15 residues. The germline V and J ends were trimmed by 0 bases and 8 bases, with 16 bases remaining between them. Germline loops: CDR1 GTSNPN, CDR2 SVGIG (reference sequence). The CDR3 DNA reads as TGTGCCTGGAGTGTACAAGAGGGAAGAGGAGAAAAACTGTTTTTT. This codes for CAWSVQEGRGEKLFF.

This clone appeared once. This rearrangement joins TRBV28 to TRBJ2-3, with 8 nucleotides matching TRBD2. J lost 2 bases, V lost 4 bases, and 11 bases had no gene match. CDR3 length: 17 residues. CDR1 MDHEN and CDR2 SYDVKM come from the germline V gene. The CDR3 region is CASSSPGLAGYTDTQYF. For the CDR3, the DNA is TGTGCCAGCAGTTCCCCCGGGCTAGCGGGTTACACAGATACGCAGTATTTT.

The chain recombines TRBV14 with TRBJ2-2; unclear D gene. Germline V gene data show CDR1 as SGHDN and CDR2 as FVKESK. V dropped 2 bases and J dropped 5 bases, with 9 bases sitting between them. There are 14 residues in the CDR3. CDR3 sequence: CASSQFMVTGELFF. The CDR3 bases are TGTGCCAGCAGCCAATTCATGGTTACCGGGGAGCTGTTTTTT.

The V call is TRBV7-2, the J call TRBJ2-1; 16 bases are a match to TRBD2. Trimming removed 1 base from V and 8 bases from J; junction bases left unmatched: 11. Per the germline V gene, CDR1 is SGHTA and CDR2 is FQGNSA. The CDR3 runs to 19 residues. The DNA of the CDR3 is TGTGCCAGCAGCTTAGTCCCGGGACTAGCGGGAGGGCCCTCCGATGAGCAGTTCTTC. This gives the protein CASSLVPGLAGGPSDEQFF.

The gene calls are TRBV28 and TRBJ1-3; D may be TRBD1 (6 bases). The germline V gene encodes CDR1 MDHEN and CDR2 SYDVKM. This CDR3 has 19 residues. With 4 bases removed from V and 4 bases from J, the gap between germline ends came to 26 bases. For the CDR3, the DNA is TGTGCCAGCAGTTCGATTTCACAGGGCAGGGGTAGGAGGGGAAACACCATATATTTT. Translating gives CASSSISQGRGRRGNTIYF.

The chain carries TRBV6-1 and TRBJ1-4; 9 positions agree with TRBD1. Germline values: CDR1 MNHNS, CDR2 SASEGT. The CDR3 is 15 residues long. Trimming at V came to 1 base and at J to 10 bases, leaving 7 bases not matched to a gene. The CDR3 here is CASSEEGTGTRKLFF. The CDR3 nucleotides are TGTGCCAGCAGTGAAGAAGGGACAGGGACTCGAAAACTGTTTTTT.

This clone was seen a single time. This rearrangement joins TRBV6-6 to TRBJ1-5; 10 bases are shared with TRBD1. The V gene end was trimmed by 5 bases and the J gene end by 1 base; junction bases not matched to a gene: 11. Germline V CDR1 and CDR2: MNHNY, SVGAGI (reference sequence). CDR3 length: 18 amino acids. The CDR3 region has the DNA TGTGCCAGCAGTCACGACAGGGGGCCTTTTAGGAGCAATCAGCCCCAGCATTTT. Protein: CASSHDRGPFRSNQPQHF.

A few counts support this clone. The rearrangement uses TRBV9 and TRBJ1-2; D might be TRBD1 (5 bases). Germline V gene data show CDR1 as SGDLS and CDR2 as YYNGEE. The length of the CDR3 is 16 residues. Trimming took off 3 bases at V and 5 bases at J, with 20 bases between the two ends. CDR3 coding DNA: TGTGCCAGCAGCGCCAGGGAGGGTCAGGGCCTATATGGCTACACCTTC. Its protein product is CASSAREGQGLYGYTF.

This clone appeared once. J is TRBJ1-5 and V is TRBV10-3, with 8 nucleotides matching TRBD1. The germline CDR1 and CDR2 sequences are ENHRY and SYGVKD. This CDR3 is 15 amino acids long. V lost 6 bases to trimming and J lost 0 bases; unmatched junction nucleotides: 4. CDR3 in amino acids: CAISGTGLSNQPQHF. In DNA, the CDR3 is TGTGCCATCAGCGGGACAGGTCTTAGCAATCAGCCCCAGCATTTT.

The chain combines TRBV6-6 with TRBJ1-2, with 7 bases lining up with TRBD1. This CDR3 contains 14 residues. V lost 9 bases and J lost 5; bases outside the gene matches: 12. CDR1 MNHNY and CDR2 SVGAGI come from the germline V gene (reference sequence). The CDR3 reads CASMNDRVGYGYTF. DNA of the CDR3: TGTGCCAGTATGAATGACAGGGTAGGGTATGGCTACACCTTC.

This chain uses TRBV3-1 (or the pseudogene TRBV3-2) with TRBJ2-7, with a possible D match to TRBD2 (5 bases). This CDR3 comprises 14 residues. Germline-derived CDR1 and CDR2 are LGHDT and YNNKEL (reference sequence). Trimming removed 6 bases at V and 7 bases at J, with 19 bases between. The CDR3 sequence: CASRSTGKDLEQYF. DNA of the CDR3: TGTGCCAGCAGGTCCACGGGGAAAGATTTGGAGCAGTACTTC.

In DNA form, the CDR3 reads TGTGCCAGCAGCTTAGTGGGTGGCGGGGGAGCAGATACGCAGTATTTT. It is translated as CASSLVGGGGADTQYF. This chain joins TRBV7-9 and TRBJ2-3; 7 bases are a match to TRBD2. The V gene end was trimmed by 1 base and the J gene end by 4 bases; junction bases not matched to a gene: 8. This CDR3 contains 16 residues. The germline CDR1 and CDR2 sequences are SEHNR and FQNEAQ (reference sequence).

This clone was counted only a few times. The chain joins TRBV27 to TRBJ1-5, with D uncertain. Germline CDR1 reads MNHEY; CDR2 reads SMNVEV (reference sequence). The length of the CDR3 is 12 residues. V dropped 4 bases and J dropped 3 bases, with 4 bases sitting between them. The CDR3 nucleotides are TGTGCCAGCAGTTACGTCAATCAGCCCCAGCATTTT. The encoded protein is CASSYVNQPQHF.

This clone is labeled as medium-sized (0.01 to 0.1%). The chain recombines TRBV18 with TRBJ1-6, with 7 bases identical to TRBD1. The CDR3 is 16 residues long. With 2 bases clipped from V and 9 bases from J, the junction kept 10 bases outside the gene matches. The germline CDR1 and CDR2 sequences are KGHSH and LQKENI. This CDR3 is CASSPAGRGVASPLHF. The CDR3 DNA reads as TGTGCCAGCTCACCAGCGGGCAGGGGGGTCGCTTCACCCCTCCACTTT.

The chain employs TRBV6-1 and TRBJ2-2; 9 bases are a match to TRBD1. V lost 4 bases and J lost 1; bases outside the gene matches: 16. Germline V gives CDR1 MNHNS, CDR2 SASEGT. CDR3 length: 20 residues. CDR3 in amino acids: CASSGRQGTGWALNTGELFF. Written as DNA, the CDR3 is TGTGCCAGCAGTGGACGCCAAGGGACAGGGTGGGCCCTGAACACCGGGGAGCTGTTTTTT.

This chain links TRBV9 with TRBJ1-1; D uncertain. The CDR3 totals 14 residues. V lost 0 bases and J lost 1, with 7 bases in between. The germline V gene encodes CDR1 SGDLS and CDR2 YYNGEE. Here the CDR3 DNA reads TGTGCCAGCAGCGTAGCCCAACCGAACACTGAAGCTTTCTTT. It encodes CASSVAQPNTEAFF.

V gene TRBV6-4 combines with J gene TRBJ2-2; 8 bases agree with TRBD2. V was clipped by 2 bases and J by 1 base; unmatched bases: 0. Germline CDR1 reads MRHNA; CDR2 reads SNTAGT. The CDR3 has 15 amino acids. CDR3 sequence (DNA): TGTGCCAGCAGTGACAGCGGGGGGAACACCGGGGAGCTGTTTTTT. Translation: CASSDSGGNTGELFF.

Here the CDR3 reads CASSQEDREGYFGTEAFF. CDR3 bases: TGTGCCAGCAGCCAGGAGGACAGGGAGGGCTATTTCGGCACTGAAGCTTTCTTT. The chain uses TRBV3-1 (or the pseudogene TRBV3-2) and TRBJ1-1, with TRBD1 identical over 8 bases. Germline assignment: CDR1 LGHDT and CDR2 YNNKEL (reference sequence). This CDR3 comprises 18 residues. With V trimmed by 3 bases and J by 4 bases, 16 bases remained unmatched.

By proportion, this clone is medium-sized. The V call is TRBV19, the J call TRBJ2-1; D remains ambiguous. The germline V gene encodes CDR1 LNHDA and CDR2 SQIVND (reference sequence). The CDR3 is made up of 12 amino acids. V was clipped by 5 bases and J by 6 bases, with 8 bases between them. The CDR3 bases are TGTGCCAGTAGTCGGTCGCGCAATGAGCAGTTCTTC. It translates to CASSRSRNEQFF.